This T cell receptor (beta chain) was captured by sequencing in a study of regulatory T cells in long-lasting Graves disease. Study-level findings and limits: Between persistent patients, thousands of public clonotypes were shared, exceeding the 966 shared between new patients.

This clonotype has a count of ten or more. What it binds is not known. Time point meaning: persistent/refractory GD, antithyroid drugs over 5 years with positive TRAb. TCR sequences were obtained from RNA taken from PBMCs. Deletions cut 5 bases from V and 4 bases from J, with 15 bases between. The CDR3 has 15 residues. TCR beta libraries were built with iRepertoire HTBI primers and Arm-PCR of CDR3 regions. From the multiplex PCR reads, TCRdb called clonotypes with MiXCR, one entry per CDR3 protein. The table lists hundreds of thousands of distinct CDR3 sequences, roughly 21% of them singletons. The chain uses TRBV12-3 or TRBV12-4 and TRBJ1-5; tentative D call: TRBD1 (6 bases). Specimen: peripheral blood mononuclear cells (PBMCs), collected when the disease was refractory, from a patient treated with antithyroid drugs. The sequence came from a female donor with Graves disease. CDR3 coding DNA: TGTGCCAGCAGTCCACACAGGGTAGGAAATCAGCCCCAGCATTTT. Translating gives CASSPHRVGNQPQHF.